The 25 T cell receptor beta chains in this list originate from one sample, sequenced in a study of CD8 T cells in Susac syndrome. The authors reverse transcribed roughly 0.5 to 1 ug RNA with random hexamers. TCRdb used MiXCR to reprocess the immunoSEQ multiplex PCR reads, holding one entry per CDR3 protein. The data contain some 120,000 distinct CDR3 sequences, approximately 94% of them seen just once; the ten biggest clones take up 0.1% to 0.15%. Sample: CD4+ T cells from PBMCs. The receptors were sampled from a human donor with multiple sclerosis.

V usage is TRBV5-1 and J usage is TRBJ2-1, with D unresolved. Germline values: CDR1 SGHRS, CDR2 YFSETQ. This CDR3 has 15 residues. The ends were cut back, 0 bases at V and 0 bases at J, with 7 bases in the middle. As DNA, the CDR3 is TGCGCCAGCAGCTTGGACCCTAGCTCCTACAATGAGCAGTTCTTC. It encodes CASSLDPSSYNEQFF.

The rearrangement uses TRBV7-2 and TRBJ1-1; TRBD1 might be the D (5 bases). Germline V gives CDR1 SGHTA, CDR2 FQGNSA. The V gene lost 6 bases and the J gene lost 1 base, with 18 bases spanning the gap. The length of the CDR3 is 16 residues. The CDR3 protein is CASSRPAGSTNTEAFF. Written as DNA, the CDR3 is TGTGCCAGCAGTCGCCCCGCAGGGTCTACGAACACTGAAGCTTTCTTT.

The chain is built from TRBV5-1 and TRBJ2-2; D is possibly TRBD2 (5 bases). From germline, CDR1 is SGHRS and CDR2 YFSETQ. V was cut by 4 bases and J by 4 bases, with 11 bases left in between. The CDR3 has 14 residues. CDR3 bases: TGCGCCAGCAGCAAGTCCGGACTCACCGGGGAGCTGTTTTTT. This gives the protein CASSKSGLTGELFF.

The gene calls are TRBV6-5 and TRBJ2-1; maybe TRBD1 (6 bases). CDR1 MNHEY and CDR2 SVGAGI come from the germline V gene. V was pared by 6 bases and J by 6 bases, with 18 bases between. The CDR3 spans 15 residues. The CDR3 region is CASSPDRGIFNEQFF. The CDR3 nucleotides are TGTGCCAGCAGCCCGGACAGAGGTATTTTCAATGAGCAGTTCTTC.

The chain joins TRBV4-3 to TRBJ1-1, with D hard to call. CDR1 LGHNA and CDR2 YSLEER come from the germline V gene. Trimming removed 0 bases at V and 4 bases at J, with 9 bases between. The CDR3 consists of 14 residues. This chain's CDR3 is CASSQEFGSTEAFF. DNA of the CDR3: TGCGCCAGCAGCCAAGAATTTGGCAGCACTGAAGCTTTCTTT.

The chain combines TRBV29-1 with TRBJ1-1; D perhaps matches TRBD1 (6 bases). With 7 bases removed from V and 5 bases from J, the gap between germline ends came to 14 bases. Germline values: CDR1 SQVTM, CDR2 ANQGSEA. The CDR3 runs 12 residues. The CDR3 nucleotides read TGCAGCGCCCAGACAGGCGATACTGAAGCTTTCTTT. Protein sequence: CSAQTGDTEAFF.

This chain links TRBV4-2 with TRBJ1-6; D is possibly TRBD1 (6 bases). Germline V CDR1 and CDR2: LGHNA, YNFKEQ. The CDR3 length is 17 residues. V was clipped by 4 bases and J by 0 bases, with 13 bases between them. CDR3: CASSPEGGNSYNSPLHF. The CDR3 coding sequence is TGTGCCAGCAGCCCAGAAGGGGGGAACTCCTATAATTCACCCCTCCACTTT.

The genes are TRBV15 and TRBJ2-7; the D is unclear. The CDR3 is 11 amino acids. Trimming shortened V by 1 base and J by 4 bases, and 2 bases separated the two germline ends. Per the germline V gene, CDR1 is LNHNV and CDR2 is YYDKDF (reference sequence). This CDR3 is CATSRGYEQYF. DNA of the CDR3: TGTGCCACCAGCAGAGGGTACGAGCAGTACTTC. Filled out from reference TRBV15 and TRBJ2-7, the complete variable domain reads DAMVIQNPRYQVTQFGKPVTLSCSQTLNHNVMYWYQQKSSQAPKLLFHYYDKDFNNEADTPDNFQSRRPNTSFCFLDIRSPGLGDTAMYLCATSRGYEQYFGPGTRLTVT.

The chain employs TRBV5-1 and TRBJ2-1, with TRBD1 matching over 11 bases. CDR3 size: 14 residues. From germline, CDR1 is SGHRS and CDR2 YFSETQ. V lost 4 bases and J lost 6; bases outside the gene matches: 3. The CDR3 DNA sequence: TGCGCCAGCAGCATTGGGACAGGGGGCAATGAGCAGTTCTTC. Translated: CASSIGTGGNEQFF.

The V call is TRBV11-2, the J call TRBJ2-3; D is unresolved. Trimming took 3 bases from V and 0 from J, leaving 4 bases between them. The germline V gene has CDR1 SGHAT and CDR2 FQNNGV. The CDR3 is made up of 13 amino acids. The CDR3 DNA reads TGTGCCAGCAGCTTTTCTAGCACAGATACGCAGTATTTT. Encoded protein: CASSFSSTDTQYF.

The CDR3 here is CASSFTGNEQFF. CDR3 nucleotides: TGTGCCAGCAGCTTTACTGGGAATGAGCAGTTCTTC. The chain has TRBV11-3 and TRBJ2-1, with unresolved D. CDR1 is SGHNT and CDR2 is YENEEA in the germline V gene. CDR3 length: 12 residues. Trimming left V 3 bases short and J 7 bases short, with 7 bases between.

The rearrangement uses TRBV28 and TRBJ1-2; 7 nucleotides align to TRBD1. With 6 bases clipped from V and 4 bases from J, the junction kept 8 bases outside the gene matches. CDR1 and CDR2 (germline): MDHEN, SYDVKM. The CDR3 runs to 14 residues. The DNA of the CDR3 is TGTGCCAGCAGAACCATGGACAGGTCCTATGGCTACACCTTC. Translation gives CASRTMDRSYGYTF.

As DNA, the CDR3 is TGTGCCAGCAGCCAAGGGGTGGGTAGGGGAGCTTTCTTT. Translated, it gives CASSQGVGRGAFF. The chain combines TRBV3-1 with TRBJ1-1, with a possible D match to TRBD1 (5 bases). Germline V gene data show CDR1 as LGHDT and CDR2 as YNNKEL (reference sequence). V was clipped by 1 base and J by 10 bases, with 13 bases between them. This CDR3 contains 13 residues.

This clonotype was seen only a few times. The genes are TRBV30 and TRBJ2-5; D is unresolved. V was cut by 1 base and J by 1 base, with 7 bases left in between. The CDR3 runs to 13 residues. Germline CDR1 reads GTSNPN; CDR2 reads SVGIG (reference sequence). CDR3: CAWSGAVQETQYF. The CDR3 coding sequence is TGTGCCTGGAGTGGGGCAGTCCAAGAGACCCAGTACTTC.

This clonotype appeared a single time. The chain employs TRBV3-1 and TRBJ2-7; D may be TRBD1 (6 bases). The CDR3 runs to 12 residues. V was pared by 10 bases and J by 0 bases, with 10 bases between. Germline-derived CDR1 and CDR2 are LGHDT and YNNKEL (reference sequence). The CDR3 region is CATMDSSYEQYF. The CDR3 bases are TGTGCCACTATGGACAGCTCCTACGAGCAGTACTTC.

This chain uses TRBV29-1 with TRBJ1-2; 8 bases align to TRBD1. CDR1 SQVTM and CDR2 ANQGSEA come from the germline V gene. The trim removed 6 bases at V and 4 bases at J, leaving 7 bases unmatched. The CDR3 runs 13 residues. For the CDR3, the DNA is TGCAGCGTAGGGACAGGTGCGGTCTATGGCTACACCTTC. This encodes CSVGTGAVYGYTF.

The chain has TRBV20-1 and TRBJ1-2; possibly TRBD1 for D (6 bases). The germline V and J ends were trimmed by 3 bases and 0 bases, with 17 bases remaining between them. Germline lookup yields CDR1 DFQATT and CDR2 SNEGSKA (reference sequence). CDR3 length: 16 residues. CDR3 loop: CSASGGPSGPNYGYTF. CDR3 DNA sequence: TGCAGTGCTAGTGGGGGCCCCTCCGGTCCTAACTATGGCTACACCTTC.

In DNA, the CDR3 is TGCAGCGTGACAGGGAAGGACGAAGAGACCCAGTACTTC. Translating it yields CSVTGKDEETQYF. The rearrangement uses TRBV29-1 and TRBJ2-5; 7 nucleotides agree with TRBD1. This CDR3 region has 13 residues. The V gene's germline CDR1 is SQVTM and CDR2 ANQGSEA. Trimming took 6 bases from V and 3 from J; bases not matched to a gene: 7.

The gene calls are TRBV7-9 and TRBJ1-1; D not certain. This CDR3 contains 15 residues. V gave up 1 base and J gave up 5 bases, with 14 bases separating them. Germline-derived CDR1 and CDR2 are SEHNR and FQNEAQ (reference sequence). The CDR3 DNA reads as TGTGCCAGCAGCTTAGTTTTTGACCGCAGGACTGAAGCTTTCTTT. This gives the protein CASSLVFDRRTEAFF.

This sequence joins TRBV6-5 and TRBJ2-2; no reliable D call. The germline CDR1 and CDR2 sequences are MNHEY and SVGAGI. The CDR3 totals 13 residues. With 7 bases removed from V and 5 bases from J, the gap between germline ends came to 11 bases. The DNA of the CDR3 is TGTGCCAGCACCCTTACATTAACCGGGGAGCTGTTTTTT. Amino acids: CASTLTLTGELFF.

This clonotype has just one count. The CDR3 nucleotides are TGTGCCAGCAGTTACCCCGATATGGGAGAAGCTTTCTTT. Amino acid sequence: CASSYPDMGEAFF. This chain connects TRBV6-2 or TRBV6-3 to TRBJ1-1; unclear D gene. The V end was cut by 2 bases, the J end by 8 bases, with 12 bases between. This CDR3 has 13 residues. Germline V CDR1 and CDR2: MNHEY, SVGEGT.

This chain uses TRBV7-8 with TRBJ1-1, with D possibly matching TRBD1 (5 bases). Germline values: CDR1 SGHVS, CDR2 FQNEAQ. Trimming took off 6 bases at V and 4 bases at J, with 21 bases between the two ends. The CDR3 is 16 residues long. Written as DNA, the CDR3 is TGTGCCAGCAGTCCCCGGCAGGGCGAGTGGGGCACTGAAGCTTTCTTT. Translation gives CASSPRQGEWGTEAFF.

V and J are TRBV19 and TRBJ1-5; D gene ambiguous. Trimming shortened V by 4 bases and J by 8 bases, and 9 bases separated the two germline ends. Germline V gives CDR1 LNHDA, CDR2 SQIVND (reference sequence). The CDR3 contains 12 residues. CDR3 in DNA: TGTGCCAGTAGTACCAGTAGGGAGCCCCAGCATTTT. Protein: CASSTSREPQHF.

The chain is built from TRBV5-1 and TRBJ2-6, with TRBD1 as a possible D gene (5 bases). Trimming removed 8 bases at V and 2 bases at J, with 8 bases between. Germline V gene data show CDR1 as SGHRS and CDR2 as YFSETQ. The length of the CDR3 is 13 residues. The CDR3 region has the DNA TGCGCCAGTATGACAGCTGGGGCCAACGTCCTGACTTTC. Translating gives CASMTAGANVLTF.

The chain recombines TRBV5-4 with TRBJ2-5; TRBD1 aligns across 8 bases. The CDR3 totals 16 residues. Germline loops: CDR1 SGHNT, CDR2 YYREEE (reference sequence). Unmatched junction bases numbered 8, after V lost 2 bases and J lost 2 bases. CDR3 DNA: TGTGCCAGCAGCTTAGAAGTCGGGACAGGTCAAGAGACCCAGTACTTC. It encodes CASSLEVGTGQETQYF.